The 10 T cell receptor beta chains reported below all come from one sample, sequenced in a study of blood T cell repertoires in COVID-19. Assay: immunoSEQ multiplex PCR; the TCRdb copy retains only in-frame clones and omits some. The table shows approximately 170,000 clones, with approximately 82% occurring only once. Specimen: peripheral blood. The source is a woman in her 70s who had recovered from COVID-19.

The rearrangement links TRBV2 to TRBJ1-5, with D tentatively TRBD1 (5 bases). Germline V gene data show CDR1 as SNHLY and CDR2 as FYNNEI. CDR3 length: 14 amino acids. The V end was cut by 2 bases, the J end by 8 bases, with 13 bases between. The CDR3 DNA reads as TGTGCCAGCAGTGAAAGGCAGGGTGGGGAGCCCCAGCATTTT. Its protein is CASSERQGGEPQHF.

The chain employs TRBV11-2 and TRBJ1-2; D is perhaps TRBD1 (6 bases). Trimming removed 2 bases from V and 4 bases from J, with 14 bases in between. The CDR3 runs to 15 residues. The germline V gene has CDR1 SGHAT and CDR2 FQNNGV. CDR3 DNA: TGTGCCAGCAGCTTATGGGCCAGGGACACCTATGGCTACACCTTC. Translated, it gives CASSLWARDTYGYTF.

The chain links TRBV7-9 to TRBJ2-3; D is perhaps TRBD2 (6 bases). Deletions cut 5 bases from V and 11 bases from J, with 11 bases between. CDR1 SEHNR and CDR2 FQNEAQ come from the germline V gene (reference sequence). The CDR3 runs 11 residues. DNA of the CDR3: TGTGCCAGCAGCCCCGGGGGTGGGCAGTATTTT. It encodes CASSPGGGQYF.

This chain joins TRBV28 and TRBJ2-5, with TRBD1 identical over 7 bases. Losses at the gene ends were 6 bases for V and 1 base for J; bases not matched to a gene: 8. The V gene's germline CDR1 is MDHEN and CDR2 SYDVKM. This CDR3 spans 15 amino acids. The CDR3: CASRHRGGVQETQYF. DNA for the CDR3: TGTGCCAGCAGACACAGGGGTGGGGTCCAAGAGACCCAGTACTTC.

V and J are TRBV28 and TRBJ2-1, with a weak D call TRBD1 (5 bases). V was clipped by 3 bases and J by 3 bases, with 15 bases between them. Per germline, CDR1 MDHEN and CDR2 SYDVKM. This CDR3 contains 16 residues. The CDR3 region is CASSFFLGRVYNEQFF. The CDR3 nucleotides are TGTGCCAGCAGTTTCTTTCTCGGCAGGGTCTACAATGAGCAGTTCTTC.

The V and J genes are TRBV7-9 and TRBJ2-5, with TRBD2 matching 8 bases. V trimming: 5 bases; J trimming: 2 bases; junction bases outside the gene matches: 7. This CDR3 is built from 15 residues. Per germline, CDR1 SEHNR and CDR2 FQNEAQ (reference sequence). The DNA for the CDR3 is TGTGCCAGCAGCCTCGGGGGGGCGGGGCAAGAGACCCAGTACTTC. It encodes CASSLGGAGQETQYF. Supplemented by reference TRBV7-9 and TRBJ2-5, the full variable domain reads DTGVSQNPRHKITKRGQNVTFRCDPISEHNRLYWYRQTLGQGPEFLTYFQNEAQLEKSRLLSDRFSAERPKGSFSTLEIQRTEQGDSAMYLCASSLGGAGQETQYFGPGTRLLVL.

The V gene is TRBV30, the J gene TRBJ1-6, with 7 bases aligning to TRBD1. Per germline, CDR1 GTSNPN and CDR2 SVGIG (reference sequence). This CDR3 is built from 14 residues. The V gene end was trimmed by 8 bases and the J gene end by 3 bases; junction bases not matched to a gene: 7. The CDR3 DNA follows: TGTGCCGGGGACAGAGGGAACTATAATTCACCCCTCCACTTT. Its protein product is CAGDRGNYNSPLHF.

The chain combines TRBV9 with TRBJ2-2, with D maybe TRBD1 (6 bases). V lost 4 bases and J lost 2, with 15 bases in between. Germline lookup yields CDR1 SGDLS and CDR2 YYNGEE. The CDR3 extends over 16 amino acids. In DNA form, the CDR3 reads TGTGCCAGCAGCCTGGGGGCAGGGCCTAACACCGGGGAGCTGTTTTTT. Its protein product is CASSLGAGPNTGELFF.

This CDR3 reads CASSLTGALEAFF. In DNA, the CDR3 is TGTGCCAGCAGCTTGACAGGGGCCCTTGAAGCTTTCTTT. The rearrangement uses TRBV11-1 and TRBJ1-1; 8 nucleotides align to TRBD1. Trimming cost V 3 bases and J 7 bases; bases outside gene matches: 4. This CDR3 is 13 amino acids long. The germline V gene has CDR1 SGHAT and CDR2 FQDESV (reference sequence).

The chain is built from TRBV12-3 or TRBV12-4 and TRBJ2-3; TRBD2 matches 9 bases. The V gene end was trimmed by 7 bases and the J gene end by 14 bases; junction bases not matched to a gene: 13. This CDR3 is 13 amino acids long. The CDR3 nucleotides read TGTGCCAGCACCCTCGGTTTGGGGACTAGCTGGTATTTT. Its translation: CASTLGLGTSWYF.